The 29 T cell receptor beta chains presented below share a single source sample, sequenced in a study of radiotherapy plus CTLA-4 blockade in lung cancer. Sequenced by immunoSEQ multiplex PCR; TCRdb stores in-frame clones only, minus some. The sample includes more than 65,000 clones, around 86% seen only once; the top ten take around 0.76%. Sample: peripheral blood, taken from a patient treated with radiotherapy plus ipilimumab. These receptors all come from a human donor with non-small cell lung cancer who had stable disease on radiotherapy plus ipilimumab.

This chain uses TRBV2 with TRBJ1-6; D unclear. Per germline, CDR1 SNHLY and CDR2 FYNNEI. This CDR3 comprises 14 residues. The V end lost 6 bases, the J end lost 1 base, and 7 bases lay between the germline ends. The CDR3 sequence: CASRRDSYNSPLHF. The CDR3 DNA reads as TGTGCCAGCAGGCGGGATTCCTATAATTCACCCCTCCACTTT. Looking up the rest from reference TRBV2 and TRBJ1-6 gives the full variable domain: EPEVTQTPSHQVTQMGQEVILRCVPISNHLYFYWYRQILGQKVEFLVSFYNNEISEKSEIFDDQFSVERPDGSNFTLKIRSTKLEDSAMYFCASRRDSYNSPLHFGNGTRLTVT.

This clone was picked up a small number of times. The V call is TRBV18, the J call TRBJ2-7; D unresolved. V was pared by 3 bases and J by 5 bases, with 8 bases between. This CDR3 is built from 12 residues. Looked up from germline, CDR1 is KGHSH and CDR2 is LQKENI. This CDR3 is CASSPDRNEQYF. Written as DNA, the CDR3 is TGTGCCAGCTCACCGGACCGTAACGAGCAGTACTTC.

The CDR3 here is CSVEGHEQYF. The DNA of the CDR3 is TGCAGCGTTGAAGGCCACGAGCAGTACTTC. The chain couples TRBV29-1 to TRBJ2-7, with D unresolved. The germline V and J ends were trimmed by 1 base and 5 bases, with 3 bases remaining between them. The CDR3 is made up of 10 amino acids. CDR1 is SQVTM, CDR2 ANQGSEA, per germline.

V is TRBV6-5 and J is TRBJ1-1, with TRBD1 matching over 7 bases. Per germline, CDR1 MNHEY and CDR2 SVGAGI. With V trimmed by 2 bases and J by 4 bases, 10 bases remained unmatched. This CDR3 comprises 16 residues. DNA for the CDR3: TGTGCCAGCAGTTACACTCTCGGGCAGGGGGGCACTGAAGCTTTCTTT. As protein: CASSYTLGQGGTEAFF.

The chain is built from TRBV30 and TRBJ1-6, with a tentative D call TRBD1 (5 bases). Germline CDR1 is GTSNPN and CDR2 is SVGIG (reference sequence). CDR3 length equals 14 residues. Trimming stripped 7 bases from V and 3 bases from J, with 13 bases between. The CDR3 bases are TGTGCCTTCCAGCAGGGCCTCTATAATTCACCCCTCCACTTT. Translated, it gives CAFQQGLYNSPLHF.

Only a few counts were recorded for this clone. This chain uses TRBV7-9 with TRBJ2-1; a possible D gene is TRBD2 (6 bases). The CDR3 extends over 15 amino acids. The V end was cut by 1 base, the J end by 1 base, with 8 bases between. Germline-derived CDR1 and CDR2 are SEHNR and FQNEAQ (reference sequence). The CDR3 sequence is CASSLVRESYNEQFF. DNA of the CDR3: TGTGCCAGCAGCTTAGTACGGGAGTCCTACAATGAGCAGTTCTTC.

The chain links TRBV5-5 to TRBJ1-5; TRBD1 matches at 10 bases. Germline V gives CDR1 SGHKS, CDR2 YYEKEE (reference sequence). After removal of 4 bases from V and 2 bases from J, the junction contained 9 bases not matched to a gene. The CDR3 runs to 17 residues. CDR3 nucleotides: TGTGCCAGCAGCGGATCGACAGGGGGCAAGGGCAATCAGCCCCAGCATTTT. Its protein product is CASSGSTGGKGNQPQHF.

The genes are TRBV2 and TRBJ1-5, with D perhaps TRBD1 (5 bases). This CDR3 comprises 17 residues. Deletions cut 2 bases from V and 0 bases from J, with 14 bases between. The germline gives CDR1 SNHLY, CDR2 FYNNEI. The DNA of the CDR3 is TGTGCCAGCAGTGAAAGGGGAAGGGGCCTTAGCAATCAGCCCCAGCATTTT. Translating it yields CASSERGRGLSNQPQHF.

The genes are TRBV7-2 and TRBJ1-1; TRBD1 matches 7 bases. This CDR3 has 13 amino acids. Trimming cost V 7 bases and J 1 base; bases outside gene matches: 3. The germline V gene encodes CDR1 SGHTA and CDR2 FQGNSA. Written as DNA, the CDR3 is TGTGCCAGCAAGGGACAGCAGAACACTGAAGCTTTCTTT. As protein: CASKGQQNTEAFF.

J is TRBJ2-5 and V is TRBV7-6; D is unclear. V was pared by 2 bases and J by 4 bases, with 5 bases between. The CDR3 consists of 12 residues. Germline V lookup: CDR1 SGHVS, CDR2 FNYEAQ. CDR3 DNA: TGTGCCAGCAGCTTAAGCTTAGAGACCCAGTACTTC. It translates to CASSLSLETQYF.

This chain uses TRBV28 with TRBJ2-1; D is perhaps TRBD1 (6 bases). Trimming cost V 6 bases and J 0 bases, with 18 bases left between them. Germline CDR1 reads MDHEN; CDR2 reads SYDVKM. This CDR3 region has 17 residues. The CDR3 sequence is CASSTRDTGHSYNEQFF. In DNA form, the CDR3 reads TGTGCCAGCAGCACCCGGGACACTGGCCACTCCTACAATGAGCAGTTCTTC.

The chain recombines TRBV5-1 with TRBJ2-5, with 10 bases that match TRBD2. Looked up from germline, CDR1 is SGHRS and CDR2 is YFSETQ. The CDR3 is 14 amino acids. V dropped 9 bases and J dropped 3; count of bases not matched to a gene: 8. The CDR3 loop is CATRKTSGEETQYF. For the CDR3, the DNA is TGCGCCACCAGGAAAACTAGCGGGGAAGAGACCCAGTACTTC.

This clone was seen just once. The chain joins TRBV7-3 to TRBJ2-7; D remains unclear. Germline V gives CDR1 SGHTA, CDR2 FQGTGA. This CDR3 is 13 amino acids long. Between the trimmed V and J ends, which lost 2 bases and 6 bases, there was a span of 11 bases. The CDR3 is CASSLGSTVEQYF. DNA of the CDR3: TGTGCCAGCAGCTTAGGGTCTACCGTCGAGCAGTACTTC.

The V and J genes are TRBV11-2 and TRBJ2-1, with D hard to call. The V gene lost 3 bases and the J gene lost 5 bases, with 5 bases spanning the gap. Germline lookup yields CDR1 SGHAT and CDR2 FQNNGV. The CDR3 runs 12 residues. In DNA, the CDR3 is TGTGCCAGCAGCTTTAGTAACAATGAGCAGTTCTTC. Translating it yields CASSFSNNEQFF.

V usage is TRBV9 and J usage is TRBJ1-1; D call uncertain. Trimming took off 4 bases at V and 0 bases at J, with 19 bases between the two ends. CDR1 and CDR2 from the germline V gene are SGDLS and YYNGEE. This CDR3 is 17 amino acids long. The CDR3 nucleotides read TGTGCCAGCAGCCCTCTAGAGACGGGCAGATTGAACACTGAAGCTTTCTTT. Protein sequence: CASSPLETGRLNTEAFF.

In this sample, this clone turned up a few times. CDR3 amino acids: CASSLATRWGYTF. The CDR3 DNA reads TGTGCCAGCAGCTTAGCAACAAGGTGGGGCTACACCTTC. The chain links TRBV7-9 to TRBJ1-2; no reliable D call. The CDR3 is 13 amino acids. Germline loops: CDR1 SEHNR, CDR2 FQNEAQ (reference sequence). The V gene lost 0 bases and the J gene lost 8 bases, with 10 bases spanning the gap.

The chain couples TRBV28 to TRBJ1-5; D not certain. This CDR3 is 12 amino acids long. Germline CDR1 and CDR2: MDHEN and SYDVKM. V lost 7 bases to trimming and J lost 4 bases, with 8 bases between them. In DNA form, the CDR3 reads TGTGCCAGCAAGGTTGGAAATCAGCCCCAGCATTTT. Encoded protein: CASKVGNQPQHF.

V gene TRBV7-6 combines with J gene TRBJ1-6, with D perhaps matching TRBD1 (5 bases). The CDR3 covers 15 residues. Germline values: CDR1 SGHVS, CDR2 FNYEAQ. Trimming left V 5 bases short and J 7 bases short, with 15 bases between. The CDR3 here is CASSPLTGPNSPLHF. In nucleotides, the CDR3 is TGTGCCAGCAGCCCCTTAACGGGGCCCAATTCACCCCTCCACTTT.

This clone was recorded only once. V and J are TRBV7-9 and TRBJ1-5; weak D call: TRBD1 (6 bases). The V gene's germline CDR1 is SEHNR and CDR2 FQNEAQ (reference sequence). V lost 5 bases and J lost 0, with 11 bases in between. CDR3 size: 15 residues. As DNA, the CDR3 is TGTGCCAGCAGCGCCGGACAGTATAGCAATCAGCCCCAGCATTTT. This gives the protein CASSAGQYSNQPQHF.

J is TRBJ2-5 and V is TRBV7-8; D tentatively reads TRBD1 or TRBD2 (6 bases each). V lost 10 bases and J 4 bases, leaving 22 bases between the germline ends. This CDR3 contains 15 residues. Germline V CDR1 and CDR2: SGHVS, FQNEAQ. The CDR3 sequence is CAIIRREEGGETQYF. In DNA, the CDR3 is TGTGCCATTATCAGGAGGGAAGAAGGGGGAGAGACCCAGTACTTC.

This clone was seen only once. CDR3 loop: CASSPIPGVSGANVLTF. In nucleotides, the CDR3 is TGTGCCAGCAGCCCCATCCCGGGGGTTTCCGGGGCCAACGTCCTGACTTTC. The V call is TRBV7-2, the J call TRBJ2-6; maybe TRBD2 (6 bases). CDR3 length: 17 residues. CDR1 SGHTA and CDR2 FQGNSA come from the germline V gene. The V gene lost 5 bases and the J gene lost 4 bases, with 18 bases spanning the gap.

This chain connects TRBV4-2 to TRBJ2-1; unclear D gene. CDR1 LGHNA and CDR2 YNFKEQ come from the germline V gene. V shed 2 bases and J shed 7 bases, with 9 bases lying between them. There are 13 residues in the CDR3. The CDR3 is CASSQFLGNEQFF. The DNA of the CDR3 is TGTGCCAGCAGCCAATTCTTGGGGAATGAGCAGTTCTTC.

This chain links TRBV30 with TRBJ1-3; tentatively, D is TRBD1 (5 bases). The CDR3 spans 18 residues. Germline V gene lookup returns CDR1 GTSNPN and CDR2 SVGIG (reference sequence). Trimming removed 0 bases at V and 0 bases at J, with 18 bases between. The CDR3 nucleotides are TGTGCCTGGAGTGTGGGCAGGGCCCTCGGTCGCTCTGGAAACACCATATATTTT. Protein product: CAWSVGRALGRSGNTIYF.

The chain carries TRBV30 and TRBJ2-2; D assignment may be TRBD1 or TRBD2 (6 bases each). V lost 4 bases and J 0 bases, leaving 12 bases between the germline ends. Per the germline V gene, CDR1 is GTSNPN and CDR2 is SVGIG (reference sequence). The CDR3 contains 15 residues. The CDR3 sequence is CAWKGGTTNTGELFF. DNA of the CDR3: TGTGCCTGGAAGGGCGGGACAACGAACACCGGGGAGCTGTTTTTT.

The chain couples TRBV25-1 to TRBJ2-7; the match to TRBD1 covers 9 bases. CDR3 length: 14 amino acids. After removal of 10 bases from V and 3 bases from J, the junction contained 10 bases not matched to a gene. CDR1 is MGHDK and CDR2 is SYGVNS in the germline V gene. CDR3 residues: CATSLQGAYYEQYF. The CDR3 DNA reads as TGTGCCACCTCCTTACAGGGGGCGTACTACGAGCAGTACTTC.

The chain couples TRBV2 to TRBJ1-5; D unclear. Germline V gene data show CDR1 as SNHLY and CDR2 as FYNNEI. V was cut by 1 base and J by 7 bases, with 11 bases left in between. The CDR3 is 14 amino acids. The CDR3 is CASSEEGGRQPQHF. In nucleotides, the CDR3 is TGTGCCAGCAGTGAAGAAGGAGGGCGACAGCCCCAGCATTTT.

The J gene is TRBJ2-1, the V gene TRBV4-1, with 7 bases aligning to TRBD2. The V and J ends lost 3 bases and 1 base, in that order; junction bases with no gene match: 6. This CDR3 has 16 residues. Germline CDR1 MGHRA, CDR2 YSYEKL. The CDR3 DNA is TGCGCCAGCAGCCAGACTAGCTTCAGTTCCTACAATGAGCAGTTCTTC. Its protein product is CASSQTSFSSYNEQFF.

The chain links TRBV5-1 to TRBJ2-2; perhaps TRBD2 as D (6 bases). CDR3 length equals 18 residues. V was clipped by 0 bases and J by 0 bases, with 15 bases between them. Per germline, CDR1 SGHRS and CDR2 YFSETQ. CDR3 nucleotides: TGCGCCAGCAGCTTGGGATCCGGGGGATGGACGAACACCGGGGAGCTGTTTTTT. It codes for CASSLGSGGWTNTGELFF.

The chain couples TRBV5-4 to TRBJ2-2, with 8 bases aligning to TRBD1. The CDR3 contains 15 residues. Germline values: CDR1 SGHNT, CDR2 YYREEE (reference sequence). V shed 5 bases and J 3 bases; nucleotides not matched to a gene: 6. The CDR3, as DNA: TGTGCCAGCAGTCGTCCAGGGGGCGACACCGGGGAGCTGTTTTTT. Its translation is CASSRPGGDTGELFF. The full variable domain, with the rest looked up from reference TRBV5-4 and TRBJ2-2, is ETGVTQSPTHLIKTRGQQVTLRCSSQSGHNTVSWYQQALGQGPQFIFQYYREEENGRGNFPPRFSGLQFPNYSSELNVNALELDDSALYLCASSRPGGDTGELFFGEGSRLTVL.